This T cell receptor (beta chain) was found in a study of shared clonotypes between healthy human individuals. Study-wide results and caveats: Tissues were not sampled, only blood, and their repertoires likely differ. Shared clonotypes: 4.5% to 5% naive CD4, about 3.3% naive CD8, roughly 2.4% memory CD4, approximately 0.41% memory CD8. Represented diversity, genetic and exposure-history alike, was limited by few donors.

TCRdb's copy holds only in-frame clones and misses some; the assay was immunoSEQ multiplex PCR. Here the sample spans about 2.2 million clones, 85% to 95% being singletons. Comment on this clone: Its antigen remains unidentified.

CDR3 length equals 15 residues. The germline V gene encodes CDR1 MNHEY and CDR2 SMNVEV (reference sequence). V lost 5 bases, J lost 1 base, and 15 bases lay in between. CD45RO-negative CD8 cells positively selected for CCR7 made up the naive population, which excluded terminally differentiated effector memory CD45RA+ cells. This sequence originates from a man between 18 and 35 years old in good health. Some clones in this sample may be carry-over from other donors' samples. Sequencing was done on a sample of naive CD8+ T cells from PBMCs. The rearrangement joins TRBV27 to TRBJ2-7; possible D gene TRBD2, 5 bases. The CDR3 DNA follows: TGTGCCAGCAGTCCCCTTGCGGGTCCATCCTACGAGCAGTACTTC. This gives the protein CASSPLAGPSYEQYF.